Listed below are T cell receptor beta chains from one sample, sequenced in a study of cytomegalovirus exposure and HLA in healthy donors. The repertoire was sequenced with immunoSEQ multiplex PCR; TCRdb's copy has only in-frame clones and lacks some. The sample holds some 160,000 clones, 60% to 85% seen once. Material: PBMCs. All receptors come from a man between 50 and 59 years old in good health and CMV-seropositive. Each CDR3 is given with its conserved first and last residue. Each record gives: clone size, D gene, V gene, J gene, CDR3 DNA, CDR3 protein. The D gene is left open where the match is weak. Clone sizes are given selectively: once, few, many, or a class where the clone is expanded.

clone size: -; D gene: TRBD1; V gene: TRBV5-1; J gene: TRBJ2-3; CDR3 DNA: TGCGCCAGCAGTTCCACAGGGGGCGTAGATACGCAGTATTTT; CDR3 protein: CASSSTGGVDTQYF
clone size: -; D gene: -; V gene: TRBV2; J gene: TRBJ1-6; CDR3 DNA: TGTGCCAGCAGTGGATCGGATAATTCACCCCTCCACTTT; CDR3 protein: CASSGSDNSPLHF
clone size: -; D gene: -; V gene: TRBV11-2; J gene: TRBJ1-1; CDR3 DNA: TGTGCCAGCAGCTTCGCCCCAGGGGCAGCTTTCTTT; CDR3 protein: CASSFAPGAAFF
clone size: -; D gene: -; V gene: TRBV6-5; J gene: TRBJ1-2; CDR3 DNA: TGTGCCAGCAGTTACTCGAGTACGGGGTTTAACGGCTACACCTTC; CDR3 protein: CASSYSSTGFNGYTF
clone size: once; D gene: -; V gene: TRBV6-5; J gene: TRBJ2-7; CDR3 DNA: TGTGCCAGCCGGGGGTCCGTACTAAAGCAGCAGTACTTC; CDR3 protein: CASRGSVLKQQYF
clone size: -; D gene: -; V gene: TRBV29-1; J gene: TRBJ1-5; CDR3 DNA: TGCAGCGTTAAGGGGGAGGGAAATCAGCCCCAGCATTTT; CDR3 protein: CSVKGEGNQPQHF
clone size: once; D gene: -; V gene: TRBV4-3; J gene: TRBJ2-7; CDR3 DNA: TGCGCCAGCAGCCAAGATGCGCAGGCGTTAAACGAGCAGTACTTC; CDR3 protein: CASSQDAQALNEQYF
clone size: -; D gene: TRBD2; V gene: TRBV9; J gene: TRBJ2-3; CDR3 DNA: TGTGCCAGCACCACGACTAGCGGGGGGCCGAGCACAGATACGCAGTATTTT; CDR3 protein: CASTTTSGGPSTDTQYF
clone size: -; D gene: TRBD1; V gene: TRBV5-1; J gene: TRBJ2-2; CDR3 DNA: TGCGCCAGGGGACAGGGGGAAACCGGGGAGCTGTTTTTT; CDR3 protein: CARGQGETGELFF
clone size: -; D gene: TRBD2; V gene: TRBV7-2; J gene: TRBJ2-7; CDR3 DNA: TGTGCCAGCAGCTTAGCGGGTCGCGGGGGATCCTACGAGCAGTACTTC; CDR3 protein: CASSLAGRGGSYEQYF
clone size: -; D gene: -; V gene: TRBV15; J gene: TRBJ1-1; CDR3 DNA: TGTGCCACCAGCAGCGGTCAGGGTTCCGATTGGGGCACTGAAGCTTTCTTT; CDR3 protein: CATSSGQGSDWGTEAFF
clone size: -; D gene: -; V gene: TRBV10-3; J gene: TRBJ1-5; CDR3 DNA: TGTGCCATCAGTGAGTCCAGGGGTGGCAATCAGCCCCAGCATTTT; CDR3 protein: CAISESRGGNQPQHF
clone size: few; D gene: -; V gene: TRBV7-6; J gene: TRBJ2-3; CDR3 DNA: TGTGCCAGCAGCTCGAGGACTGCCGATACGCAGTATTTT; CDR3 protein: CASSSRTADTQYF
clone size: -; D gene: -; V gene: TRBV9; J gene: TRBJ2-5; CDR3 DNA: TGTGCCAGCAGCGAGGGGTTCGAGGAGACCCAGTACTTC; CDR3 protein: CASSEGFEETQYF
clone size: -; D gene: -; V gene: TRBV7-9; J gene: TRBJ2-6; CDR3 DNA: TGTGCCAGCAGCTTGGCTGAAGGGGCCAACGTCCTGACTTTC; CDR3 protein: CASSLAEGANVLTF
clone size: -; D gene: TRBD2; V gene: TRBV11-2; J gene: TRBJ2-5; CDR3 DNA: TGTGCCAGCAGCCTCGGTACCGGGGGGGGCCTACAAGAGACCCAGTACTTC; CDR3 protein: CASSLGTGGGLQETQYF
clone size: once; D gene: TRBD2; V gene: TRBV19; J gene: TRBJ2-4; CDR3 DNA: TGTGCCACCACATCAGTGACTAGCGGACAAAACATTCAGTACTTC; CDR3 protein: CATTSVTSGQNIQYF
clone size: few; D gene: TRBD1; V gene: TRBV5-6; J gene: TRBJ1-5; CDR3 DNA: TGTGCCAGCAGCTGGGGACAGGGAAATCAGCCCCAGCATTTT; CDR3 protein: CASSWGQGNQPQHF
clone size: -; D gene: -; V gene: TRBV7-9; J gene: TRBJ2-7; CDR3 DNA: TGTGCCAGCAGCTTAGGGTCGCAGGGAAGCCACGAGCAGTACTTC; CDR3 protein: CASSLGSQGSHEQYF
clone size: -; D gene: TRBD2; V gene: TRBV2; J gene: TRBJ2-1; CDR3 DNA: TGTGCCAGCAGTGATAGTTCTGGGACTAGCGGGGGGCCGCTTGGGAATGAGCAGTTCTTC; CDR3 protein: CASSDSSGTSGGPLGNEQFF
clone size: -; D gene: -; V gene: TRBV29-1; J gene: TRBJ2-1; CDR3 DNA: TGCAGCGTTGAGGGGCAGGGGCTTGTGAATGAGCAGTTCTTC; CDR3 protein: CSVEGQGLVNEQFF
clone size: -; D gene: -; V gene: TRBV5-6; J gene: TRBJ2-5; CDR3 DNA: TGTGCCAGCAGCGCCAGGGGAGAGGGAGAGACCCAGTACTTC; CDR3 protein: CASSARGEGETQYF
clone size: -; D gene: -; V gene: TRBV7-2; J gene: TRBJ1-5; CDR3 DNA: TGTGCCAGCAGCTTAGGCCAGGGAAAATATCAGCCCCAGCATTTT; CDR3 protein: CASSLGQGKYQPQHF
clone size: -; D gene: -; V gene: TRBV5-1; J gene: TRBJ1-1; CDR3 DNA: TGCGCCAGCAGCTTGGACAGGGCTCGAGGTGAAGCTTTCTTT; CDR3 protein: CASSLDRARGEAFF
clone size: few; D gene: -; V gene: TRBV4-1; J gene: TRBJ2-5; CDR3 DNA: TGCGCCAGCAGCCCACCCTCGGGGGAGACCCAGTACTTC; CDR3 protein: CASSPPSGETQYF
clone size: once; D gene: -; V gene: TRBV15; J gene: TRBJ1-2; CDR3 DNA: TGTGCCACCAGCAGAGATGGGCTGTCAGGCTACACCTTC; CDR3 protein: CATSRDGLSGYTF
clone size: -; D gene: -; V gene: TRBV18; J gene: TRBJ1-3; CDR3 DNA: TGTGCCAGCTCACCAAGTCTGCAGGGGTTGTCTGGAAACACCATATATTTT; CDR3 protein: CASSPSLQGLSGNTIYF
clone size: -; D gene: -; V gene: TRBV28; J gene: TRBJ2-1; CDR3 DNA: TGTGCCAGCAGTCGCTCCGGGTCTTTTAATGAGCAGTTCTTC; CDR3 protein: CASSRSGSFNEQFF
clone size: few; D gene: -; V gene: TRBV4-3; J gene: TRBJ2-6; CDR3 DNA: TGCGCCAGCAGCCAAGATGCGGGGACCGGGGCCAACGTCCTGACTTTC; CDR3 protein: CASSQDAGTGANVLTF
clone size: -; D gene: -; V gene: TRBV9; J gene: TRBJ2-4; CDR3 DNA: TGTGCCAGCAGCGTAGGGGGGGGCCGAGGAGAAAAAAACATTCAGTACTTC; CDR3 protein: CASSVGGGRGEKNIQYF
clone size: -; D gene: -; V gene: TRBV7-8; J gene: TRBJ2-3; CDR3 DNA: TGTGCCAGCAGCCACCGGGACACCGGGGCAGATACGCAGTATTTT; CDR3 protein: CASSHRDTGADTQYF
clone size: -; D gene: -; V gene: TRBV7-9; J gene: TRBJ2-1; CDR3 DNA: TGTGCCAGCAGCCATCTTTCCACGACCCCTCAGGGGCAGTTCTTC; CDR3 protein: CASSHLSTTPQGQFF
clone size: -; D gene: TRBD1; V gene: TRBV6-5; J gene: TRBJ1-5; CDR3 DNA: TGTGCCAGCAGTCAACTGGGACAGAGGAATCAGCCCCAGCATTTT; CDR3 protein: CASSQLGQRNQPQHF
clone size: few; D gene: TRBD1; V gene: TRBV7-2; J gene: TRBJ1-5; CDR3 DNA: TGTGCCAGCAGCCACGTAACCGGGACAGGGGAGTGGAGCAATCAGCCCCAGCATTTT; CDR3 protein: CASSHVTGTGEWSNQPQHF
clone size: -; D gene: -; V gene: TRBV18; J gene: TRBJ2-7; CDR3 DNA: TGTGCCAGCTCACCAGGGGCCGGCTACGAGCAGTACTTC; CDR3 protein: CASSPGAGYEQYF
clone size: -; D gene: TRBD2; V gene: TRBV18; J gene: TRBJ2-1; CDR3 DNA: TGTGCCAGCTCACCGGGGCGGGGGTCCTACAATGAGCAGTTCTTC; CDR3 protein: CASSPGRGSYNEQFF
clone size: few; D gene: TRBD1; V gene: TRBV7-8; J gene: TRBJ2-7; CDR3 DNA: TGTGCCAGCAGCTTGACAGGGGGCTCCTACGAGCAGTACTTC; CDR3 protein: CASSLTGGSYEQYF
clone size: -; D gene: TRBD2; V gene: TRBV11-1; J gene: TRBJ2-2; CDR3 DNA: TGTGCCAGCAGGGGGCTAGCGGCCTTCACCGGGGAGCTGTTTTTT; CDR3 protein: CASRGLAAFTGELFF
clone size: -; D gene: -; V gene: TRBV5-6; J gene: TRBJ2-1; CDR3 DNA: TGTGCCAGCAGCTTTGGGACCAGGGGAAATGAGCAGTTCTTC; CDR3 protein: CASSFGTRGNEQFF
clone size: -; D gene: TRBD1; V gene: TRBV5-1; J gene: TRBJ2-2; CDR3 DNA: TGCGCCAGCAGCTTAGGACAGGGGGACGGGGAGCTGTTTTTT; CDR3 protein: CASSLGQGDGELFF
clone size: -; D gene: TRBD1; V gene: TRBV29-1; J gene: TRBJ1-2; CDR3 DNA: TGCAGCGTTGTGTTAGCGCAGGAGCAGGGGGACGAGGGCTATGGCTACACCTTC; CDR3 protein: CSVVLAQEQGDEGYGYTF
clone size: -; D gene: -; V gene: TRBV27; J gene: TRBJ1-5; CDR3 DNA: TGTGCCAGCAGTAAGCGGAACCCCGGTCCCAATCAGCCCCAGCATTTT; CDR3 protein: CASSKRNPGPNQPQHF
clone size: few; D gene: -; V gene: TRBV4-3; J gene: TRBJ1-6; CDR3 DNA: TGCGCCAGCAGCCAAGATTCAAATTATTCACCCCTCCACTTT; CDR3 protein: CASSQDSNYSPLHF
clone size: few; D gene: TRBD1; V gene: TRBV6-1; J gene: TRBJ1-2; CDR3 DNA: TGTGCCAGCATCACAGGGGAGCGAGGGGGAGGCTACACCTTC; CDR3 protein: CASITGERGGGYTF